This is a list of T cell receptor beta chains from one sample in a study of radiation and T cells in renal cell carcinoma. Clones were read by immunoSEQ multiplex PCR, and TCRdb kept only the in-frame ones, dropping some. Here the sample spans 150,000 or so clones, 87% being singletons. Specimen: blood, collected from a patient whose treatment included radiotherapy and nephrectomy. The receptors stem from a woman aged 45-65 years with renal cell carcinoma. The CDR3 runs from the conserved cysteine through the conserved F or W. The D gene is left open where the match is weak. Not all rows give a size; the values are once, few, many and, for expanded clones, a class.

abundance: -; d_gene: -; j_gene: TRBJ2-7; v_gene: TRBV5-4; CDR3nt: TGTGCCAGCAGCTTGGATCTGAGGAATTACGAGCAGTACTTC; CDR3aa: CASSLDLRNYEQYF
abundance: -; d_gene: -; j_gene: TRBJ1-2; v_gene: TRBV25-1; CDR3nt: TGTGCCAGCAGTGATCCCCAGGGGCAGGACTATGGCTACACCTTC; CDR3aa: CASSDPQGQDYGYTF
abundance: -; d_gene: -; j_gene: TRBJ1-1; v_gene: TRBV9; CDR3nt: TGTGCCAGCAGCGCCCGCGCGGGGGAGACGACTGAAGCTTTCTTT; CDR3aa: CASSARAGETTEAFF
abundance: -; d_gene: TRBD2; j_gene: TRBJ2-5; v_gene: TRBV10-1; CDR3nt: TGCGCCAGCAGTCTAGCGGCAGATGTTCGTTGTACCAAGAGTCGGACCCAGTACTTC; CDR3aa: CASSLAADVRCTKSRTQYF
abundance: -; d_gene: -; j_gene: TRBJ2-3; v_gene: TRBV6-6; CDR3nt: TGTGCCAGCAGTTACAGGGTCGACACAGATACGCAGTATTTT; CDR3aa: CASSYRVDTDTQYF
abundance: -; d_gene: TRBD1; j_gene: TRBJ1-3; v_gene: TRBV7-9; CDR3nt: TGTGCCAGCAGCTTAGGCTTTGACAGGGGGTCGGACACCATATATTTT; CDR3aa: CASSLGFDRGSDTIYF
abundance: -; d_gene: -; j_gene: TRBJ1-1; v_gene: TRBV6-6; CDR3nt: TGTGCCAGCAGTCAGCCCGTGGGTAGTCACACTGAAGCTTTCTTT; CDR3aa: CASSQPVGSHTEAFF
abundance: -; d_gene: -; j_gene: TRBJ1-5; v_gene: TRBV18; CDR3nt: TGTGCCAGCTCGCCGCAGGGCTCGGGCAATCAGCCCCAGCATTTT; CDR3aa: CASSPQGSGNQPQHF
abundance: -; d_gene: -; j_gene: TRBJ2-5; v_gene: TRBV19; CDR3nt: TGTGCCAGTAGTATAGGTTGGGGTCCTTCGTACCAAGAGACCCAGTACTTC; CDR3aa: CASSIGWGPSYQETQYF
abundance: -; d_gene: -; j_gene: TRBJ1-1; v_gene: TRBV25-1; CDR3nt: TGTGCCAGCACCAGGGTAGCGACCACTGAAGCTTTCTTT; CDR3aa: CASTRVATTEAFF
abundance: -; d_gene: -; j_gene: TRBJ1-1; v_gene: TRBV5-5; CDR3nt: TGTGCCAGCAGCCCATGGGACCACACTGAAGCTTTCTTT; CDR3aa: CASSPWDHTEAFF
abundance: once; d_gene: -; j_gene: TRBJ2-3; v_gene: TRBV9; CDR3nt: TGTGCCAGCAGCGTAGTAGGGGGCACAGATACGCAGTATTTT; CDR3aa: CASSVVGGTDTQYF
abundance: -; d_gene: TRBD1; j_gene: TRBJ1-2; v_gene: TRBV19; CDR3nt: TGTGCCAGTAATATTAATGGACAGGGGGCGGAAGGCTACACCTTC; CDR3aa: CASNINGQGAEGYTF
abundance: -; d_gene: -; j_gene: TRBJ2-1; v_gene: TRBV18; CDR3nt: TGTGCCAGCTCACCACCGCGCGCTACCCTATACAATGAGCAGTTCTTC; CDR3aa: CASSPPRATLYNEQFF
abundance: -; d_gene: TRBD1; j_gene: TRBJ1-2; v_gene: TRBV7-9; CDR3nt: TGTGCCAGCAGCAGTGACAGGGTTGGCTATGGCTACACCTTC; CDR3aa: CASSSDRVGYGYTF
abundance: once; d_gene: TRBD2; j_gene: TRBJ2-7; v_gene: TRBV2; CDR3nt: TGTGCCAGCAGTGAAATCGGGGCGGGGGGATCGGACGAGCAGTACTTC; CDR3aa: CASSEIGAGGSDEQYF
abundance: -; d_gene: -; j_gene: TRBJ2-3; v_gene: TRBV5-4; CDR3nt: TGCGCCAGCAGCCAAGAGGGTATCCCGGCCTTCTTGGCTCCGCAGTATTTT; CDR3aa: CASSQEGIPAFLAPQYF
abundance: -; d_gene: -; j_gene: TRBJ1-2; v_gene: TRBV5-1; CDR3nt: TGCGCCAGCAGCGAACAGGGCTATGGCTACACCTTC; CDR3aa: CASSEQGYGYTF
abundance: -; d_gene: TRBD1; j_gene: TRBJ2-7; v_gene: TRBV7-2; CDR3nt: TGTGCCAGCAGCTTAGGGGACAGGGTGTACGAGCAGTACTTC; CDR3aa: CASSLGDRVYEQYF
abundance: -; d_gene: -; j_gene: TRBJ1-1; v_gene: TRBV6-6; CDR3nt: TGTGCCAGCAGGACCCGCACTGAAGCTTTCTTT; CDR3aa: CASRTRTEAFF
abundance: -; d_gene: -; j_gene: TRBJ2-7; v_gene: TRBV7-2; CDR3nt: TGTGCCAGCAGCTCAACAGGGACCTCCTACGAGCAGTACTTC; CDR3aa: CASSSTGTSYEQYF
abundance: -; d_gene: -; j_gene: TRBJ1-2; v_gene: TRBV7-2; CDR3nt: TGTGCCAGCAGCTTAGTAAGTGGGAACGCTAACTATGGCTACACCTTC; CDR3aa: CASSLVSGNANYGYTF
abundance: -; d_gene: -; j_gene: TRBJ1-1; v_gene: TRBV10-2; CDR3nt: TGCGCCAGCAGTGACGGTCCGGCGATTGTTCGAGCTTTCTTT; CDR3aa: CASSDGPAIVRAFF
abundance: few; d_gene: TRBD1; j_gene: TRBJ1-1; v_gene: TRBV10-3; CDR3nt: TGTGCCATCAGGGAACAGGGGGCGAACACTGAAGCTTTCTTT; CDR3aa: CAIREQGANTEAFF
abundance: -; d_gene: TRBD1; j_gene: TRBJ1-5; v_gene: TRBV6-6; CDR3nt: TGTGCCAGCAGCCAGGGACAGGGTGGGACGGCGTTGCCCCAGCATTTT; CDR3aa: CASSQGQGGTALPQHF
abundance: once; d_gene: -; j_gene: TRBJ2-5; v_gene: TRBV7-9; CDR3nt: TGTGCCAGCAGCCCGAGGGGGGAGGAGACCCAGTACTTC; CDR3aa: CASSPRGEETQYF